The 20 T cell receptor beta chains reported below all come from one sample, sequenced in a study of cytomegalovirus exposure and HLA in healthy donors (dated by TCRdb to about 2017). The protocol used for the library was the immunoSEQ multiplex PCR assay. The multiplex PCR relied on a mix of 60 forward primers for TCR Vbeta segments and 13 reverse primers for TCR Jbeta segments. In its TCRdb copy, this immuneACCESS table keeps in-frame sequences only and misses some clones. Where compared with another copy, unresolved V genes explain less than half of these, and the others have no known cause. In all, the sample holds approximately 100,000 clones, and around 76% of those were seen once. Clones ranked in the top ten supply around 12% of the sample. Sequencing used PBMCs. All receptors come from a woman in her 40s in good health and CMV-seropositive.

The chain couples TRBV15 to TRBJ1-5; 7 positions match TRBD1. Germline-derived CDR1 and CDR2 are LNHNV and YYDKDF (reference sequence). The CDR3 spans 12 residues. J lost 11 bases, V lost 2 bases, and 3 bases had no gene match. Written as DNA, the CDR3 is TGTGCCACCAGCAGACCCGGACAGGCCCAGCATTTT. Protein product: CATSRPGQAQHF.

This chain's CDR3 is CAWSVTQGTDTQYF. The CDR3, as DNA: TGTGCCTGGAGTGTAACCCAGGGAACAGATACGCAGTATTTT. This chain connects TRBV30 to TRBJ2-3; D perhaps matches TRBD1 (5 bases). There are 14 residues in the CDR3. From germline, CDR1 is GTSNPN and CDR2 SVGIG (reference sequence). Trimming pared 0 bases from V and 3 bases from J, leaving 10 bases between.

The chain is built from TRBV5-1 and TRBJ1-5; TRBD1 aligns across 7 bases. This CDR3 has 16 amino acids. The junction had 11 bases not matched to a gene; V was cut back by 5 bases and J by 3 bases. Germline V gives CDR1 SGHRS, CDR2 YFSETQ. The CDR3 DNA is TGCGCCAGCAGAATAGATCCTGGACAGGACAATCAGCCCCAGCATTTT. This sequence encodes CASRIDPGQDNQPQHF.

The chain recombines TRBV7-8 with TRBJ1-6; D not certain. V lost 8 bases and J lost 6, with 17 bases in between. In germline, CDR1 is SGHVS, CDR2 FQNEAQ. The CDR3 has 15 amino acids. CDR3 DNA: TGTGCCAGCTCGAGGGAGATCGGCCCTAATTCACCCCTCCACTTT. Its translation is CASSREIGPNSPLHF.

The chain employs TRBV30 and TRBJ2-3, with 8 nucleotides matching TRBD1. The germline V gene has CDR1 GTSNPN and CDR2 SVGIG (reference sequence). The J segment lost 1 base and the V segment lost 2 bases, leaving 5 bases of the junction unmatched. CDR3 length equals 15 residues. Here the CDR3 reads CAWSLTGDRTDTQYF. The CDR3 nucleotides read TGTGCCTGGAGTCTGACAGGGGATCGCACAGATACGCAGTATTTT. The full variable domain, with the rest looked up from reference TRBV30 and TRBJ2-3, is SQTIHQWPATLVQPVGSPLSLECTVEGTSNPNLYWYRQAAGRGLQLLFYSVGIGQISSEVPQNLSASRPQDRQFILSSKKLLLSDSGFYLCAWSLTGDRTDTQYFGPGTRLTVL.

The chain joins TRBV30 to TRBJ1-2, with a tentative D call TRBD1 (5 bases). The germline V and J ends were trimmed by 2 bases and 1 base, with 14 bases remaining between them. The length of the CDR3 is 15 residues. From germline, CDR1 is GTSNPN and CDR2 SVGIG (reference sequence). CDR3 in amino acids: CAWSLRQTLNYGYTF. In DNA, the CDR3 is TGTGCCTGGAGTTTAAGACAGACTCTTAACTATGGCTACACCTTC.

This chain connects TRBV9 to TRBJ2-7; a possible D gene is TRBD1 (6 bases). This CDR3 has 15 amino acids. V dropped 0 bases and J dropped 3 bases, with 13 bases sitting between them. Looked up from germline, CDR1 is SGDLS and CDR2 is YYNGEE. CDR3 in amino acids: CASSVEAGAYYEQYF. The CDR3 DNA follows: TGTGCCAGCAGCGTAGAGGCAGGGGCGTACTACGAGCAGTACTTC.

The CDR3 spells CASSAGRMNTEAFF. In nucleotides, the CDR3 is TGTGCCAGCAGTGCGGGACGGATGAACACTGAAGCTTTCTTT. This sequence joins TRBV6-5 and TRBJ1-1, with a possible D match to TRBD1 (5 bases). CDR3 length equals 14 residues. Germline lookup yields CDR1 MNHEY and CDR2 SVGAGI. Trimming took 5 bases from V and 0 from J, leaving 10 bases between them.

The chain uses TRBV5-1 and TRBJ2-1; D is possibly TRBD2 (6 bases). V was clipped by 0 bases and J by 7 bases, with 17 bases between them. The CDR3 consists of 16 residues. The germline V gene encodes CDR1 SGHRS and CDR2 YFSETQ. The CDR3 DNA reads as TGCGCCAGCAGCTTGGGCCCCGGGGGATGGGAGAATGAGCAGTTCTTC. Translation gives CASSLGPGGWENEQFF.

This clone has a handful of counts. The V gene is TRBV5-1, the J gene TRBJ1-1; TRBD1 is a possible D gene (5 bases). Germline V gives CDR1 SGHRS, CDR2 YFSETQ. Deletions cut 5 bases from V and 2 bases from J, with 13 bases between. The CDR3 length is 14 residues. CDR3 protein: CASRHDSFNTEAFF. The CDR3 coding sequence is TGCGCCAGCAGACATGACAGCTTTAACACTGAAGCTTTCTTT.

The rearrangement links TRBV7-2 to TRBJ1-3; no firm D call. The germline gives CDR1 SGHTA, CDR2 FQGNSA. Trimming pared 10 bases from V and 3 bases from J, leaving 13 bases between. There are 13 residues in the CDR3. The CDR3 DNA reads TGTGCCACGTCGAACGCGGTTGGAAACACCATATATTTT. This gives the protein CATSNAVGNTIYF.

The chain recombines TRBV4-1 with TRBJ1-2; perhaps TRBD1 as D (5 bases). The CDR3 length is 18 residues. The germline gives CDR1 MGHRA, CDR2 YSYEKL. The germline V and J ends were trimmed by 4 bases and 0 bases, with 21 bases remaining between them. The CDR3 sequence: CASSLTGGEALSNYGYTF. The CDR3 bases are TGCGCCAGCAGCCTAACAGGCGGCGAGGCCCTTTCTAACTATGGCTACACCTTC.

V gene TRBV25-1 combines with J gene TRBJ2-5, with TRBD2 matching over 11 bases. Trimming took 2 bases from V and 4 from J; bases not matched to a gene: 3. The germline CDR1 and CDR2 sequences are MGHDK and SYGVNS. This CDR3 has 15 amino acids. This chain's CDR3 is CASSETSGGVETQYF. The DNA for the CDR3 is TGTGCCAGCAGTGAAACTAGCGGGGGTGTAGAGACCCAGTACTTC.

The rearrangement joins TRBV7-9 to TRBJ2-2; TRBD1 matches 9 bases. With 3 bases clipped from V and 1 base from J, the junction kept 0 bases outside the gene matches. The germline CDR1 and CDR2 sequences are SEHNR and FQNEAQ (reference sequence). This CDR3 region has 15 residues. In nucleotides, the CDR3 is TGTGCCAGCAGCTTGGGACAGGGGAACACCGGGGAGCTGTTTTTT. Encoded protein: CASSLGQGNTGELFF.

This rearrangement joins TRBV6-5 to TRBJ2-7, with a tentative D call TRBD1 (6 bases). This CDR3 has 15 amino acids. V lost 6 bases and J lost 8, with 23 bases in between. CDR1 and CDR2 (germline): MNHEY, SVGAGI. CDR3 coding DNA: TGTGCCAGCAGGCGGTCGACAGGTAACCCTACTCAGCAGTACTTC. This gives the protein CASRRSTGNPTQQYF.

The rearrangement joins TRBV5-1 to TRBJ2-7; tentatively, D is TRBD1 (6 bases). CDR3 length: 15 amino acids. Looked up from germline, CDR1 is SGHRS and CDR2 is YFSETQ. The germline V and J ends were trimmed by 3 bases and 1 base, with 14 bases remaining between them. The CDR3: CASSSSGAKSYEQYF. The CDR3 DNA reads TGCGCCAGCAGCTCCTCAGGGGCCAAATCCTACGAGCAGTACTTC.

The genes are TRBV9 and TRBJ2-7; no clear D gene. CDR3 size: 12 residues. CDR1 is SGDLS, CDR2 YYNGEE, per germline. V lost 3 bases to trimming and J lost 6 bases, with 10 bases between them. Here the CDR3 reads CASSGPFGEQYF. CDR3 DNA sequence: TGTGCCAGCAGCGGCCCTTTCGGCGAGCAGTACTTC.

The chain employs TRBV7-2 and TRBJ1-6, with 7 bases lining up with TRBD1. V dropped 3 bases and J dropped 8; count of bases not matched to a gene: 7. This CDR3 region has 15 residues. CDR1 and CDR2 from the germline V gene are SGHTA and FQGNSA. The chain's CDR3 is CASSLGYRGDSPLHF. The CDR3 coding sequence is TGTGCCAGCAGCTTGGGATACAGGGGTGATTCACCCCTCCACTTT.

The chain recombines TRBV6-5 with TRBJ1-1; D not resolved. V was clipped by 7 bases and J by 8 bases, with 14 bases between them. CDR3 length: 12 residues. Germline V lookup: CDR1 MNHEY, CDR2 SVGAGI. Here the CDR3 reads CASKSLRLEAFF. As DNA, the CDR3 is TGTGCCAGCAAAAGCCTCAGACTCGAAGCTTTCTTT.

This rearrangement joins TRBV2 to TRBJ2-1; maybe TRBD2 (5 bases). This CDR3 comprises 15 residues. Trimming stripped 7 bases from V and 9 bases from J, with 22 bases between. Germline lookup yields CDR1 SNHLY and CDR2 FYNNEI. For the CDR3, the DNA is TGTGCCAGCACTTTTTTTAACCCCGCGGGTAGTGAGCAGTTCTTC. Its translation: CASTFFNPAGSEQFF.